The 10 T cell receptor beta chains reported below all come from one sample, sequenced in a study of technical replicates of blood from a handful of donors. The table came from immunoSEQ multiplex PCR; TCRdb's copy has only in-frame clones and leaves some out. The profile shows more than 60,000 clones, around 92% of them singletons. The sequenced material came from T cells isolated from PBMCs. These receptors all stem from a human donor in good health.

This clone appeared once. The chain couples TRBV7-2 to TRBJ2-1, with 8 bases that match TRBD2. The V gene's germline CDR1 is SGHTA and CDR2 FQGNSA. The CDR3 loop spans 16 amino acids. V lost 1 base, J lost 2 bases, and 4 bases stayed unmatched. The CDR3 reads CASSLGLAGTYNEQFF. The CDR3 DNA is TGTGCCAGCAGCTTAGGCCTAGCGGGCACCTACAATGAGCAGTTCTTC.

This sequence joins TRBV27 and TRBJ2-7; D is possibly TRBD2 (5 bases). CDR3 length equals 13 residues. Trimming shortened V by 3 bases and J by 2 bases, and 8 bases separated the two germline ends. From germline, CDR1 is MNHEY and CDR2 SMNVEV (reference sequence). DNA for the CDR3: TGTGCCAGCAGTTTTCGGGAACCCTACGAGCAGTACTTC. This codes for CASSFREPYEQYF.

The gene calls are TRBV6-6 and TRBJ1-2; 7 positions match TRBD1. Germline V gives CDR1 MNHNY, CDR2 SVGAGI (reference sequence). V was clipped by 8 bases and J by 1 base; unmatched bases: 1. The CDR3 sequence is 12 residues long. CDR3: CASGTDNYGYTF. CDR3 sequence (DNA): TGTGCCAGCGGGACAGATAACTATGGCTACACCTTC.

The gene calls are TRBV2 and TRBJ2-2; D not certain. CDR3 length equals 15 residues. Between the trimmed V and J ends, which lost 2 bases and 5 bases, there was a span of 12 bases. Germline assignment: CDR1 SNHLY and CDR2 FYNNEI. The CDR3 sequence is CASSESAGRTGELFF. CDR3 DNA: TGTGCCAGCAGTGAATCGGCAGGTCGGACCGGGGAGCTGTTTTTT. The entire variable domain, with the rest obtained from reference TRBV2 and TRBJ2-2, is as follows: EPEVTQTPSHQVTQMGQEVILRCVPISNHLYFYWYRQILGQKVEFLVSFYNNEISEKSEIFDDQFSVERPDGSNFTLKIRSTKLEDSAMYFCASSESAGRTGELFFGEGSRLTVL.

The chain employs TRBV19 and TRBJ2-1; 11 bases agree with TRBD2. With 8 bases clipped from V and 7 bases from J, the junction kept 7 bases outside the gene matches. In germline, CDR1 is LNHDA, CDR2 SQIVND (reference sequence). The CDR3 has 14 residues. The CDR3, as DNA: TGTGCCAGTTTACTAGCGGGAGATTCTAATGAGCAGTTCTTC. Translating it yields CASLLAGDSNEQFF. The full variable domain, its missing parts supplied by reference TRBV19 and TRBJ2-1, is DGGITQSPKYLFRKEGQNVTLSCEQNLNHDAMYWYRQDPGQGLRLIYYSQIVNDFQKGDIAEGYSVSREKKESFPLTVTSAQKNPTAFYLCASLLAGDSNEQFFGPGTRLTVL.

The chain is built from TRBV7-8 and TRBJ2-3; 13 nucleotides match TRBD2. Germline assignment: CDR1 SGHVS and CDR2 FQNEAQ. J gave up 4 bases and V 3 bases, and 7 bases lay outside the gene matches. The CDR3 sequence is 17 residues long. CDR3 DNA: TGTGCCAGCAGCTTCTTAGGACTAGCGGGAGACCCAGATACGCAGTATTTT. The encoded protein is CASSFLGLAGDPDTQYF.

This rearrangement joins TRBV6-6 to TRBJ1-1; no clear D gene. Germline V gene sequence: CDR1 MNHNY, CDR2 SVGAGI (reference sequence). The CDR3 spans 13 residues. V lost 0 bases and J 1 base, leaving 3 bases between the germline ends. The CDR3 sequence: CASSYSWNTEAFF. The DNA for the CDR3 is TGTGCCAGCAGTTACTCCTGGAACACTGAAGCTTTCTTT.

The V call is TRBV9, the J call TRBJ2-5; D perhaps matches TRBD1 (5 bases). This CDR3 has 15 residues. Trimming shortened V by 1 base and J by 3 bases, and 13 bases separated the two germline ends. Germline V lookup: CDR1 SGDLS, CDR2 YYNGEE. The CDR3 loop reads CASSVRGTAEETQYF. In nucleotides, the CDR3 is TGTGCCAGCAGCGTAAGGGGAACTGCGGAAGAGACCCAGTACTTC.

V and J are TRBV5-1 and TRBJ2-3; 12 nucleotides line up with TRBD2. With V trimmed by 3 bases and J by 5 bases, 4 bases remained unmatched. Per the germline V gene, CDR1 is SGHRS and CDR2 is YFSETQ. The CDR3 has 15 residues. The CDR3 sequence is CASSSLAGGVDTQYF. CDR3 nucleotides: TGCGCCAGCAGCTCCCTAGCGGGAGGGGTAGATACGCAGTATTTT.

This CDR3 is CASSQEREAVDTQYF. CDR3 in DNA: TGCGCCAGCAGCCAAGAACGCGAGGCTGTCGATACGCAGTATTTT. The V gene is TRBV4-3, the J gene TRBJ2-3; no firm D call. The germline V gene encodes CDR1 LGHNA and CDR2 YSLEER. CDR3 length: 15 residues. Trimming took off 0 bases at V and 6 bases at J, with 13 bases between the two ends.